The clone carrying this TCR beta chain was seen more than once but under ten times. Its antigen is not identified. The time point is: pre-sensitization, week 0. Documented treatment: therapeutic diphenylcyclopropenone sensitization with weekly scalp DPC. Germline CDR1 SQVTM, CDR2 ANQGSEA. This CDR3 region has 13 residues. The germline V and J ends were trimmed by 4 bases and 4 bases, with 10 bases remaining between them. Attachment of unique molecular identifiers to individual cDNA molecules was performed in the library. TCRdb reprocessed the RACE reads with MiXCR, giving one entry per CDR3 protein. The sample yields 62,000 or so distinct CDR3 sequences, 11% seen once. This specimen belongs to a study of human T cells and chemical hapten exposure. Whole-study context: TCR yields differed between samples (mainly from small differences in pooled library volume). Broader study findings: In the PT1 data, expanded TCR counts showed a positive correlation with patch test score. Expanded TCR sets contained significantly more large CDR3 similarity clusters than controls.

The TCR sequence derives from a woman aged 45 to 65 with alopecia areata. Some clones in this sample may be carry-over from other donors' samples. The sample here was whole blood, taken in connection with sensitization to the hapten diphenylcyclopropenone (DPC). This chain links TRBV29-1 with TRBJ2-2, with a tentative D call TRBD1 (6 bases). The CDR3 region is CSVAGAITGELFF. CDR3 DNA sequence: TGCAGCGTTGCAGGGGCCATCACCGGGGAGCTGTTTTTT.